This TCR beta chain was sequenced during a study of control samples from healthy donors and cancer patients. Germline CDR1 SNHLY, CDR2 FYNNEI. The CDR3 runs 12 residues. V was pared by 4 bases and J by 7 bases, with 8 bases between. Generated by immunoSEQ multiplex PCR, the TCRdb table keeps only in-frame clones and is missing some. Of 200,000 to 250,000 clones detected, over 90% appear once; the ten largest clones hold about 1.6%. This chain links TRBV2 with TRBJ1-5, with D possibly being TRBD1 (5 bases). The sequencing input was blood. This clonotype was sampled from a man aged 45-65 years in good health. As DNA, the CDR3 is TGTGCCAGCAGTGGACAGCTACAGCCCCAGCATTTT. Translated: CASSGQLQPQHF.